This TCR beta chain was profiled in a study of somatic mutations in cytotoxic T cells in rheumatoid arthritis. On the study more broadly: Collection of patient blood (over 26 ml EDTA) took place right after diagnosis, before any treatment.

Produced via immunoSEQ multiplex PCR; TCRdb's table is partial and in-frame only. This sample has 15,000 to 20,000 clones, with 75% to 90% found just once. Between the trimmed V and J ends, which lost 8 bases and 0 bases, there was a span of 17 bases. Germline CDR1 is PRHDT and CDR2 is FYEKMQ (reference sequence). This CDR3 spans 15 amino acids. Findings of the study overall: Significant differences in CD8+ T-cell clonality were not found between rheumatoid arthritis patients and healthy controls (age-matched). Some patients, about an eighth of the roughly 60, had a largest CD8+ clone that exceeded 20% of CD8+ cells.

Both CD4+ and CD8+ cells were separated through positive magnetic bead selection, and their purity was verified using flow cytometry. Comment on this clone: Its antigen remains unidentified.

Material for sequencing was CD8+ T cells sorted from blood. This TCR was sampled from an adult with rheumatoid arthritis. The chain combines TRBV13 with TRBJ2-7; D possibly uses TRBD1 or TRBD2 (6 bases each). The CDR3 bases are TGTGCCAGCGGCCCCCGGGGGCGAAACTCCTACGAGCAGTACTTC. Translation: CASGPRGRNSYEQYF.